This T cell receptor (beta chain) originates from a study of blood T cell repertoires in COVID-19. About the study: The samples span acute and convalescent COVID-19 from the United States, Italy and Spain. From T cells, B-cell-depleted T cells, or PBMCs came the material, which was cDNA or gDNA.

Per the original data handling: Reference gene primers were amplified, and this amplification served to estimate nucleated cell counts. Measured with immunoSEQ multiplex PCR; TCRdb has only the in-frame clones, and not every one. That table is the source of V, J and clone size, and D and trimming were worked out from the DNA. The sample carries around 180,000 clones, about four fifths recorded once. Deletions cut 5 bases from V and 6 bases from J, with 11 bases between. Per germline, CDR1 SGHAT and CDR2 FQNNGV. The CDR3 sequence is 13 residues long. The table lists this clone with a count of one. The sample was peripheral blood. This sequence was found in a man aged 70 or older with active or convalescent COVID-19. J is TRBJ1-5 and V is TRBV11-2; D gene ambiguous. The DNA of the CDR3 is TGTGCCAGCAGCCCTGCCGGGAGTCAGCCCCAGCATTTT. Its protein product is CASSPAGSQPQHF.